The rows below give T cell receptor beta chains drawn from one sample of a study of blood T cell repertoires in COVID-19. Data came from immunoSEQ multiplex PCR; TCRdb stores just in-frame clones and leaves some out. The table lists about 110,000 clones, 70% to 90% of them singletons. The sequenced sample consisted of peripheral blood. The receptors come from a man between 40 and 49 years old with acute or convalescent COVID-19. The CDR3 runs from the conserved cysteine through the conserved F or W. D genes are given only for firm matches. Clone size appears in some rows only: once, few, many, or a class for an expanded clone.

size: .
J: TRBJ1-1
D: .
V: TRBV6-1
DNA: TGTGCCAGCAGTGAAGCGGGGAGGACTGAAGCTTTCTTT
CDR3: CASSEAGRTEAFF

size: .
J: TRBJ2-7
D: .
V: TRBV6-5
DNA: TGTGCCAGCAGTTTCAGGGTAGGAGACGAGCAGTACTTC
CDR3: CASSFRVGDEQYF

size: .
J: TRBJ2-1
D: TRBD1
V: TRBV24-1
DNA: TGTGCCACCAGTTTCGGGACAGGGACCAATGAGCAGTTCTTC
CDR3: CATSFGTGTNEQFF

size: .
J: TRBJ2-3
D: TRBD1
V: TRBV7-2
DNA: TGTGCCAGCAGCTTGGGCAGGGGGCGAGGAGATACGCAGTATTTT
CDR3: CASSLGRGRGDTQYF

size: .
J: TRBJ1-2
D: .
V: TRBV19
DNA: TGTGCCGCCGGCGGGGGCCTGAATAGAAACTATGGCTACACCTTC
CDR3: CAAGGGLNRNYGYTF

size: .
J: TRBJ1-1
D: .
V: TRBV12-3/TRBV12-4
DNA: TGTGCCAGCAGTTTTTGGGAGGAAGCTTTCTTT
CDR3: CASSFWEEAFF

size: .
J: TRBJ2-4
D: .
V: TRBV23-1
DNA: TGCGCCAGCAGTCAACCTAATCTCCGTATAGCCAAAAACATTCAGTACTTC
CDR3: CASSQPNLRIAKNIQYF

size: .
J: TRBJ1-4
D: .
V: TRBV4-1
DNA: TGCGCCAGCAGCCAAGAAGGGAGGTTACGGGGTAATGAAAAACTGTTTTTT
CDR3: CASSQEGRLRGNEKLFF

size: .
J: TRBJ2-2
D: TRBD2
V: TRBV30
DNA: TGTGCCTGGAGGCCTAGCGGGGGGTGGTCCGGGGAGCTGTTTTTT
CDR3: CAWRPSGGWSGELFF

size: .
J: TRBJ2-7
D: TRBD1
V: TRBV19
DNA: TGTGCCAGTAGTGTAGGGACAGCGGTGACCTACGAGCAGTACTTC
CDR3: CASSVGTAVTYEQYF

size: .
J: TRBJ2-7
D: .
V: TRBV21-1
DNA: TGTGCCAGCAGCATGGCGGACAGGGTTAGCGAGCAGTACTTC
CDR3: CASSMADRVSEQYF

size: once
J: TRBJ2-2
D: TRBD1
V: TRBV9
DNA: TGTGCCAGCAGCGCGACAGGGGAAACATGGACGGACACCGGGGAGCTGTTTTTT
CDR3: CASSATGETWTDTGELFF

size: .
J: TRBJ2-3
D: .
V: TRBV5-1
DNA: TGCGCCAGCTCCGGTCGGACAGCTAGCACAGATACGCAGTATTTT
CDR3: CASSGRTASTDTQYF

size: once
J: TRBJ1-2
D: .
V: TRBV9
DNA: TGTGCCAGCAGCCCTACCACTACGGGGTTTGGCTATGGCTACACCTTC
CDR3: CASSPTTTGFGYGYTF

size: .
J: TRBJ2-3
D: .
V: TRBV30
DNA: TGTGCCTGGAGTGTACCGCGGGATACGCAGTATTTT
CDR3: CAWSVPRDTQYF

size: .
J: TRBJ1-4
D: TRBD1
V: TRBV5-5
DNA: TGTGCCAGCAGCTTACAGGGGGATACTGAAAAACTGTTTTTT
CDR3: CASSLQGDTEKLFF

size: .
J: TRBJ2-7
D: .
V: TRBV7-9
DNA: TGTGCCAGCAGCTTAGACAGCTTCTCCTACGAGCAGTACTTC
CDR3: CASSLDSFSYEQYF

size: .
J: TRBJ1-2
D: .
V: TRBV7-2
DNA: TGTGCCAGCAGCTTAACGGGGGGCGTTGGCCATGGCTACACCTTC
CDR3: CASSLTGGVGHGYTF

size: .
J: TRBJ2-3
D: TRBD2
V: TRBV6-2/TRBV6-3
DNA: TGTGCCAGCAGTTACCGTGCGGGGGGGGGCACAGATACGCAGTATTTT
CDR3: CASSYRAGGGTDTQYF

size: few
J: TRBJ1-1
D: .
V: TRBV15
DNA: TGTGCCACCAGCAGAGATTTAGGCGAGGGGGGGCTGAAAGCTTTCTTT
CDR3: CATSRDLGEGGLKAFF

size: .
J: TRBJ1-2
D: .
V: TRBV30
DNA: TGTGCCTGGAGTCTACAGTTCAACTATGGCTACACCTTC
CDR3: CAWSLQFNYGYTF

size: .
J: TRBJ2-3
D: TRBD2
V: TRBV7-2
DNA: TGTGCCAGCAGCTTAGGACTAGCGGGGAGTGATGGAGATACGCAGTATTTT
CDR3: CASSLGLAGSDGDTQYF

size: once
J: TRBJ2-5
D: TRBD2
V: TRBV3-1/TRBV3-2
DNA: TGTGCCAGCAGCCAATCCAGCGGGGGGGCCATCAGTACCTCTGCCCGAGAGACCCAGTACTTC
CDR3: CASSQSSGGAISTSARETQYF

size: once
J: TRBJ2-7
D: TRBD1
V: TRBV19
DNA: TGTGCCAGTAGTATAGAGGCAGGGGGCCATCCTCGGTACGAGCAGTACTTC
CDR3: CASSIEAGGHPRYEQYF

size: .
J: TRBJ2-3
D: .
V: TRBV6-2/TRBV6-3
DNA: TGTGCCAGCAGCGGGCAATTGGATACGCAGTATTTT
CDR3: CASSGQLDTQYF

size: .
J: TRBJ2-1
D: .
V: TRBV9
DNA: TGTGCCAGCAGCGTAGCTTCCAGGGCCAATGAGCAGTTCTTC
CDR3: CASSVASRANEQFF

size: .
J: TRBJ2-1
D: TRBD2
V: TRBV19
DNA: TGTGCCAGTAGTATTTCGGGACTAGCGGGCCATAACAATGAGCAGTTCTTC
CDR3: CASSISGLAGHNNEQFF

size: .
J: TRBJ1-2
D: .
V: TRBV7-6
DNA: TGTGCCAGCAGCCCTGGACAGAACTATGGCTACACCTTC
CDR3: CASSPGQNYGYTF

size: few
J: TRBJ2-7
D: TRBD2
V: TRBV13
DNA: TGTGCCAGCAGCTCCTTTCAGATATACGGGGGGGCGGATGAGCAGTACTTC
CDR3: CASSSFQIYGGADEQYF

size: .
J: TRBJ2-7
D: .
V: TRBV24-1
DNA: TGTGCCACCAGTGATTCCCCGGGGCGGGATACCTACGAGCAGTACTTC
CDR3: CATSDSPGRDTYEQYF

size: .
J: TRBJ2-3
D: .
V: TRBV5-1
DNA: TGCGCCTCGAAAAAACAGGTTAACACAGATACGCAGTATTTT
CDR3: CASKKQVNTDTQYF

size: .
J: TRBJ2-7
D: TRBD1
V: TRBV2
DNA: TGTGCCAGCAAACCCCGACAGGGGATGTCCTACGAGCAGTACTTC
CDR3: CASKPRQGMSYEQYF

size: once
J: TRBJ2-7
D: TRBD1
V: TRBV3-1/TRBV3-2
DNA: TGTGCCAGCAGTCCCTCGACAGGGCTCGAGCAGTACTTC
CDR3: CASSPSTGLEQYF

size: .
J: TRBJ2-1
D: .
V: TRBV5-4
DNA: TGTGCCAGCAGCCCGGACAGTAGTTCCTACAATGAGCAGTTCTTC
CDR3: CASSPDSSSYNEQFF

size: .
J: TRBJ2-5
D: TRBD2
V: TRBV19
DNA: TGTGCCAGTAGTCCGGGACTAGCGGGGGGGCTCGGGGAGACCCAGTACTTC
CDR3: CASSPGLAGGLGETQYF

size: .
J: TRBJ2-7
D: .
V: TRBV7-2
DNA: TGTGCCAGCAGCTTAGATCGGAGCTCCTACGAGCAGTACTTC
CDR3: CASSLDRSSYEQYF

size: .
J: TRBJ2-5
D: TRBD1
V: TRBV5-1
DNA: TGCGCCAGCAGCCGACAGGGGCCTCAAGAGACCCAGTACTTC
CDR3: CASSRQGPQETQYF

size: .
J: TRBJ1-5
D: TRBD1
V: TRBV5-5
DNA: TGTGCCAGCAGCTTGGACGGGACAGGGGGGCAGCCCCAGCATTTT
CDR3: CASSLDGTGGQPQHF

size: .
J: TRBJ1-6
D: TRBD1
V: TRBV6-5
DNA: TGTGCCAGCAGCCAGGACAGGAACAATTCACCCCTCCACTTT
CDR3: CASSQDRNNSPLHF

size: .
J: TRBJ2-7
D: TRBD1
V: TRBV27
DNA: TGTGCCAGCAGTTTAGGGGGGGACAGGGCCTACTACGAGCAGTACTTC
CDR3: CASSLGGDRAYYEQYF

size: few
J: TRBJ1-5
D: .
V: TRBV19
DNA: TGTGCCAGTAGTATCGGAGGGCATCAGCCCCAGCATTTT
CDR3: CASSIGGHQPQHF

size: .
J: TRBJ1-1
D: .
V: TRBV5-1
DNA: TGCGCCAGCAGCCCGACCGGGGGAATGAACACTGAAGCTTTCTTT
CDR3: CASSPTGGMNTEAFF

size: .
J: TRBJ2-1
D: TRBD2
V: TRBV7-8
DNA: TGTGCCAGCAGCCTAACATATAGCGGGGGGGCAATTAATGAGCAGTTCTTC
CDR3: CASSLTYSGGAINEQFF

size: .
J: TRBJ2-3
D: TRBD2
V: TRBV9
DNA: TGTGCCAGCAGCGTCCGGTCCCTTGATTGGCTAGCGGGTTCCACAGATACGCAGTATTTT
CDR3: CASSVRSLDWLAGSTDTQYF

size: once
J: TRBJ2-3
D: .
V: TRBV24-1
DNA: TGTGCCACCAGTGCTGTATCGACAGAAGGCACAGATACGCAGTATTTT
CDR3: CATSAVSTEGTDTQYF

size: .
J: TRBJ2-7
D: TRBD2
V: TRBV20-1
DNA: TGCAGTGCTAGTATCAGGGGACTAGCGTCTTTCTACGAGCAGTACTTC
CDR3: CSASIRGLASFYEQYF

size: .
J: TRBJ2-7
D: TRBD1
V: TRBV19
DNA: TGTGCCAGTAGTAAGGGACAGGGGTTTTTTTACTACGAGCAGTACTTC
CDR3: CASSKGQGFFYYEQYF

size: .
J: TRBJ2-3
D: TRBD2
V: TRBV15
DNA: TGTGCCACCAGCAGAGGGGCTAGCGGAAACCCCACAGATACGCAGTATTTT
CDR3: CATSRGASGNPTDTQYF

size: .
J: TRBJ2-3
D: TRBD2
V: TRBV3-1/TRBV3-2
DNA: TGTGCCAGCAGCCATGGGAGGGGAGGCACAGATACGCAGTATTTT
CDR3: CASSHGRGGTDTQYF

size: .
J: TRBJ1-4
D: TRBD1
V: TRBV5-5
DNA: TGTGCCAGCAGCCTCGGGACAGTTAATGAAAAACTGTTTTTT
CDR3: CASSLGTVNEKLFF

size: .
J: TRBJ2-5
D: TRBD2
V: TRBV10-3
DNA: TGTGCCATCAGTGCCGGGACTAGCGGGGGGGGTAGAGAGACCCAGTACTTC
CDR3: CAISAGTSGGGRETQYF

size: .
J: TRBJ2-3
D: TRBD2
V: TRBV7-8
DNA: TGTGCCAGCAGCTTAGTGGGGGGGACAGATACGCAGTATTTT
CDR3: CASSLVGGTDTQYF

size: .
J: TRBJ1-3
D: .
V: TRBV4-1
DNA: TGCGCCAGCAGCCAAGACAGATTCTCTGGAAACACCATATATTTT
CDR3: CASSQDRFSGNTIYF